The rows below give T cell receptor beta chains drawn from one sample of a study of T cell repertoires in cytomegalovirus infection. The antigens of these receptors remain unknown. In TCRdb, the reads were re-called with MiXCR into one record per CDR3 protein. The sample has about 830,000 distinct CDR3 sequences; 30% to 35% are singletons. This specimen consisted of cultured CD8+ T cells from PBMCs, obtained from culture after CMV antigen stimulation. The receptors here all came from a human donor in good health (CMV status not recorded). Some clones in this sample may be carry-over from other donors' samples. Each CDR3 is given with its conserved first and last residue. A D gene is named only where the DNA matches it firmly. Only some rows state a clone size, as once, few, many or a class for expanded clones.

CDR3: CASSSGPPRDEQYF; DNA: TGTGCCAGCAGCTCGGGTCCTCCTAGAGACGAGCAGTACTTC; J: TRBJ2-7; V: TRBV7-9; D: -; size: -
CDR3: CASSFDRQGYNEQFF; DNA: TGTGCCAGCAGCTTCGATCGACAGGGGTACAATGAGCAGTTCTTC; J: TRBJ2-1; V: TRBV5-4; D: TRBD1; size: few
CDR3: CASSLSVTGNTEAFF; DNA: TGTGCCAGCAGTTTATCGGTTACGGGGAACACTGAAGCTTTCTTT; J: TRBJ1-1; V: TRBV27; D: -; size: few
CDR3: CASEEETQYF; DNA: TGTGCCAGCGAGGAAGAGACCCAGTACTTC; J: TRBJ2-5; V: TRBV6-2/TRBV6-3; D: -; size: few
CDR3: CASSLVGDGLANYGYTF; DNA: TGCGCCAGCAGCTTGGTAGGGGACGGCTTAGCTAACTATGGCTACACCTTC; J: TRBJ1-2; V: TRBV5-1; D: -; size: many
CDR3: CASSVAWGEETQYF; DNA: TGTGCCAGCAGCGTAGCGTGGGGGGAAGAGACCCAGTACTTC; J: TRBJ2-5; V: TRBV7-9; D: -; size: -
CDR3: CASTWGTIGADTQYF; DNA: TGTGCCAGTACCTGGGGGACTATCGGCGCAGATACGCAGTATTTT; J: TRBJ2-3; V: TRBV19; D: TRBD2; size: -
CDR3: CASSQVGGQNEQFF; DNA: TGCGCCAGCAGCCAAGTAGGGGGACAAAATGAGCAGTTCTTC; J: TRBJ2-1; V: TRBV4-1; D: -; size: few
CDR3: CASSFVDTQYF; DNA: TGTGCCAGCAGTTTCGTAGATACGCAGTATTTT; J: TRBJ2-3; V: TRBV12-3/TRBV12-4; D: -; size: many
CDR3: CASSEAPGSSYNEQFF; DNA: TGTGCCAGCAGTGAAGCCCCCGGAAGCTCCTACAATGAGCAGTTCTTC; J: TRBJ2-1; V: TRBV6-1; D: -; size: few
CDR3: CSARGTTGERYEQYF; DNA: TGCAGTGCTAGAGGAACGACAGGGGAAAGGTACGAGCAGTACTTC; J: TRBJ2-7; V: TRBV20-1; D: TRBD1; size: -
CDR3: CASSDLGVRGTEAFF; DNA: TGCGCCAGCAGCGACCTCGGCGTTAGGGGGACTGAAGCTTTCTTT; J: TRBJ1-1; V: TRBV5-1; D: -; size: -
CDR3: CASRFGGGAYNEQFF; DNA: TGTGCCAGCAGGTTCGGCGGGGGGGCCTACAATGAGCAGTTCTTC; J: TRBJ2-1; V: TRBV7-9; D: TRBD2; size: few
CDR3: CASMGALDTQYF; DNA: TGTGCCAGCATGGGGGCCTTAGATACGCAGTATTTT; J: TRBJ2-3; V: TRBV2; D: -; size: -
CDR3: CASSYGGTLLHEQFF; DNA: TGTGCCAGCAGTTACGGCGGGACTCTTCTCCATGAGCAGTTCTTC; J: TRBJ2-1; V: TRBV6-5; D: -; size: many
CDR3: CASSRTELGRDEQFF; DNA: TGTGCCAGCAGCCGGACAGAGCTTGGGCGTGATGAGCAGTTCTTC; J: TRBJ2-1; V: TRBV6-5; D: -; size: -
CDR3: CATSRDRGALAVHEQFF; DNA: TGTGCCACCAGCAGAGATAGGGGGGCACTAGCGGTACATGAGCAGTTCTTC; J: TRBJ2-1; V: TRBV15; D: TRBD2; size: few
CDR3: CASSPLMGGHDNEQFF; DNA: TGTGCCAGCAGCCCCCTAATGGGGGGGCACGACAATGAGCAGTTCTTC; J: TRBJ2-1; V: TRBV7-2; D: -; size: many
CDR3: CASSYDRVSGELFF; DNA: TGTGCCAGCAGTTACGATAGGGTTAGCGGGGAGCTGTTTTTT; J: TRBJ2-2; V: TRBV6-5; D: -; size: many
CDR3: CASRMDSPLGEQFF; DNA: TGTGCCAGCCGAATGGACAGTCCCCTCGGGGAGCAGTTCTTC; J: TRBJ2-1; V: TRBV6-6; D: -; size: few
CDR3: CASSGLGVRGTGELFF; DNA: TGTGCCAGCAGCGGATTGGGGGTCAGGGGCACCGGGGAGCTGTTTTTT; J: TRBJ2-2; V: TRBV7-6; D: -; size: many
CDR3: CATSSAGDTEAFF; DNA: TGTGCCACCAGCAGCGCAGGGGACACTGAAGCTTTCTTT; J: TRBJ1-1; V: TRBV15; D: -; size: few
CDR3: CASSLQPRIAGELFF; DNA: TGTGCCAGCAGCTTACAGCCTCGTATCGCCGGGGAGCTGTTTTTT; J: TRBJ2-2; V: TRBV7-9; D: -; size: -
CDR3: CASSLAEKRTGTAF; DNA: TGTGCCAGCAGCTTAGCGGAAAAAAGGACAGGGACAGCTTTT; J: TRBJ1-4; V: TRBV7-9; D: TRBD1; size: few
CDR3: CASSLWAAGDNEQFF; DNA: TGTGCCAGCAGTTTGTGGGCGGCTGGTGACAATGAGCAGTTCTTC; J: TRBJ2-1; V: TRBV12-3/TRBV12-4; D: -; size: -
CDR3: CASSLTWGPAGEQFF; DNA: TGTGCCAGCAGCTTAACATGGGGACCAGCAGGTGAGCAGTTCTTC; J: TRBJ2-1; V: TRBV7-3; D: -; size: -
CDR3: CASSYSRETGRPDEQFF; DNA: TGTGCCAGCAGTTACTCGCGAGAGACCGGCCGTCCCGATGAGCAGTTCTTC; J: TRBJ2-1; V: TRBV6-5; D: -; size: -
CDR3: CAISEPSGFDGYTF; DNA: TGTGCCATCAGTGAACCTTCCGGGTTTGATGGCTACACCTTC; J: TRBJ1-2; V: TRBV10-3; D: -; size: few
CDR3: CASSYLVEKLFF; DNA: TGTGCCAGCAGTTACTTGGTGGAAAAGCTGTTTTTT; J: TRBJ2-2; V: TRBV6-2/TRBV6-3; D: -; size: few
CDR3: CATSYQGPSGVYEQYF; DNA: TGTGCCACCAGTTACCAGGGGCCTAGCGGGGTTTACGAGCAGTACTTC; J: TRBJ2-7; V: TRBV15; D: TRBD2; size: few
CDR3: CASSSAVYEQFF; DNA: TGTGCCAGCAGCAGTGCGGTCTATGAGCAGTTCTTC; J: TRBJ2-1; V: TRBV7-2; D: -; size: many
CDR3: CASIFFRNTEAFF; DNA: TGTGCCAGCATTTTCTTCAGGAACACTGAAGCTTTCTTT; J: TRBJ1-1; V: TRBV2; D: -; size: few
CDR3: CASSRGTGRNGYTF; DNA: TGTGCCAGCAGCCGTGGGACAGGAAGGAATGGCTACACCTTC; J: TRBJ1-2; V: TRBV7-3; D: TRBD1; size: few
CDR3: CASSQDLAISPLHF; DNA: TGTGCCAGCAGCCAAGATTTGGCCATTTCACCCCTCCACTTT; J: TRBJ1-6; V: TRBV14; D: -; size: few
CDR3: CASSDYRDPYNEQFF; DNA: TGTGCCAGCAGCGATTACAGGGACCCCTACAATGAGCAGTTCTTC; J: TRBJ2-1; V: TRBV7-8; D: -; size: -
CDR3: CASSTYRGPLHGYTF; DNA: TGTGCCAGCAGCACATACCGAGGGCCGCTCCATGGCTACACCTTC; J: TRBJ1-2; V: TRBV14; D: -; size: few
CDR3: CASSYSGGSEQFF; DNA: TGTGCCAGCAGTTACTCGGGGGGTAGTGAGCAGTTCTTC; J: TRBJ2-1; V: TRBV6-5; D: -; size: few
CDR3: CASSAGVRGNQPQHF; DNA: TGTGCCAGCAGTGCAGGGGTTAGGGGCAATCAGCCCCAGCATTTT; J: TRBJ1-5; V: TRBV6-1; D: -; size: -
CDR3: CASSIRGEDTDTQYF; DNA: TGTGCCAGTAGTATAAGAGGGGAGGACACAGATACGCAGTATTTT; J: TRBJ2-3; V: TRBV19; D: -; size: few
CDR3: CASSSTGENTQYF; DNA: TGTGCCAGCAGTTCAACAGGGGAGAATACGCAGTATTTT; J: TRBJ2-3; V: TRBV6-2/TRBV6-3; D: TRBD1; size: -